This T cell receptor beta chain was sequenced during a study of cytomegalovirus exposure and HLA in healthy donors. Study details: Samples from HLA-typed donors yielded about 80 million unique TCRs in an early data release. Findings and caveats of the study: The sole available immune exposure information was CMV serostatus. For most TCR beta V segments, an earlier analysis put the productive rate at about 90% or about 30% of the time.

As concerns this clone: Its target is unknown.

This PCR relied on a set of 60 Vbeta primers and 13 Jbeta primers. The assay was immunoSEQ multiplex PCR, and TCRdb's table has in-frame clones only and misses some. The sample lists about 80,000 clones, 70% to 80% occurring once. V shed 4 bases and J shed 1 base, with 11 bases lying between them. Per germline, CDR1 LNHDA and CDR2 SQIVND (reference sequence). This CDR3 has 15 amino acids. The TCR comes from a man younger than 40 in good health and CMV-seronegative. Specimen: PBMCs. The rearrangement uses TRBV19 and TRBJ2-1; a possible D gene is TRBD2 (5 bases). This CDR3 is CASSTERNSYNEQFF. Here the CDR3 DNA reads TGTGCCAGTAGTACGGAGCGGAATTCCTACAATGAGCAGTTCTTC. Full variable domain (outside the CDR3, taken from reference TRBV19 and TRBJ2-1): DGGITQSPKYLFRKEGQNVTLSCEQNLNHDAMYWYRQDPGQGLRLIYYSQIVNDFQKGDIAEGYSVSREKKESFPLTVTSAQKNPTAFYLCASSTERNSYNEQFFGPGTRLTVL.